The 25 T cell receptor beta chains below come from one sample, sequenced in a study of blood T cell repertoires in COVID-19. Measured with immunoSEQ multiplex PCR; TCRdb has only the in-frame clones, and not every one. This table has about 100,000 clones, approximately 92% appearing once. The specimen sequenced was peripheral blood. The receptor set was obtained from a man in his fifties or sixties with active COVID-19.

V gene TRBV6-5 combines with J gene TRBJ2-5, with 10 bases that match TRBD2. CDR3 length equals 14 residues. Unmatched junction bases numbered 8, after V lost 8 bases and J lost 5 bases. CDR1 is MNHEY, CDR2 SVGAGI, per germline. The CDR3 region has the DNA TGTGCCAGCCTAGCGGGAGATTTGTGGGAGACCCAGTACTTC. It is translated as CASLAGDLWETQYF.

The rearrangement uses TRBV5-1 and TRBJ2-1; the D is unclear. CDR1 is SGHRS, CDR2 YFSETQ, per germline. The CDR3 is 13 amino acids. The V end was cut by 4 bases, the J end by 5 bases, with 10 bases between. CDR3 coding DNA: TGCGCCAGCAGCACGACACTGAACAATGAGCAGTTCTTC. This translates into CASSTTLNNEQFF.

J is TRBJ1-4 and V is TRBV7-9, with 11 positions matching TRBD1. The V gene end was trimmed by 5 bases and the J gene end by 8 bases; junction bases not matched to a gene: 7. The CDR3 length is 15 residues. Germline V gene data show CDR1 as SEHNR and CDR2 as FQNEAQ (reference sequence). The CDR3 protein is CASSNRDRGNEKLFF. The CDR3 DNA reads TGTGCCAGCAGCAACCGGGACAGGGGGAACGAAAAACTGTTTTTT. Supplemented by reference TRBV7-9 and TRBJ1-4, the full variable domain reads DTGVSQNPRHKITKRGQNVTFRCDPISEHNRLYWYRQTLGQGPEFLTYFQNEAQLEKSRLLSDRFSAERPKGSFSTLEIQRTEQGDSAMYLCASSNRDRGNEKLFFGSGTQLSVL.

The chain uses TRBV3-1 (or the pseudogene TRBV3-2) and TRBJ1-1; D unresolved. The CDR3 contains 13 residues. CDR1 LGHDT and CDR2 YNNKEL come from the germline V gene (reference sequence). The ends were cut back, 1 base at V and 11 bases at J, with 14 bases in the middle. This chain's CDR3 is CASSQVEVAAAFF. The CDR3 DNA is TGTGCCAGCAGCCAAGTGGAGGTGGCGGCGGCTTTCTTT.

The chain uses TRBV5-1 and TRBJ2-1, with TRBD2 matching over 10 bases. The CDR3 contains 16 residues. V gave up 4 bases and J gave up 6 bases; unmatched junction bases: 10. Per the germline V gene, CDR1 is SGHRS and CDR2 is YFSETQ. The CDR3 DNA is TGCGCCAGCAGCAGAGATCTAGCGGGAGCGGGCAATGAGCAGTTCTTC. This translates into CASSRDLAGAGNEQFF.

This sequence joins TRBV30 and TRBJ2-1; the D is unclear. This CDR3 comprises 12 residues. Germline assignment: CDR1 GTSNPN and CDR2 SVGIG (reference sequence). Trimming removed 0 bases from V and 9 bases from J, with 9 bases in between. The CDR3 DNA is TGTGCCTGGAGTGTAGCGCGTTCTGAGCAGTTCTTC. This encodes CAWSVARSEQFF.

The rearrangement joins TRBV19 to TRBJ2-7; D perhaps matches TRBD1 (6 bases). V was clipped by 11 bases and J by 3 bases, with 11 bases between them. The CDR3 sequence is 11 residues long. Looked up from germline, CDR1 is LNHDA and CDR2 is SQIVND (reference sequence). The DNA of the CDR3 is TGTGCCTCGGGACACAGCTACGAGCAGTACTTC. It translates to CASGHSYEQYF.

The rearrangement uses TRBV6-6 and TRBJ2-1; 15 positions match TRBD2. This CDR3 contains 15 residues. CDR1 is MNHNY and CDR2 is SVGAGI in the germline V gene (reference sequence). V shed 4 bases, J shed 14 bases, and the junction held 9 bases outside the gene matches. CDR3 amino acids: CASSSGLAGGPSEFF. In nucleotides, the CDR3 is TGTGCCAGCAGTTCGGGACTAGCGGGAGGCCCCTCCGAGTTCTTC.

V is TRBV9 and J is TRBJ1-3, with unresolved D. Germline CDR1 reads SGDLS; CDR2 reads YYNGEE. This CDR3 spans 14 amino acids. The V end lost 3 bases, the J end lost 0 bases, and 7 bases lay between the germline ends. CDR3 in DNA: TGTGCCAGCAGCGCGGGTGGCTCTGGAAACACCATATATTTT. Translation gives CASSAGGSGNTIYF.

The chain has TRBV5-4 and TRBJ2-3, with a possible D match to TRBD2 (5 bases). Germline CDR1 SGHNT, CDR2 YYREEE (reference sequence). The V gene lost 3 bases and the J gene lost 2 bases, with 16 bases spanning the gap. The CDR3 length is 16 residues. The CDR3, as DNA: TGTGCCAGCAGCTCCAAAGCGGCTCAAAACACAGATACGCAGTATTTT. It is translated as CASSSKAAQNTDTQYF.

The V call is TRBV28, the J call TRBJ1-2; TRBD1 aligns across 9 bases. CDR3 size: 11 residues. With 9 bases clipped from V and 6 bases from J, the junction kept 2 bases outside the gene matches. From germline, CDR1 is MDHEN and CDR2 SYDVKM. CDR3 bases: TGTGCCAGTGGGACAGGGAATGGCTACACCTTC. This translates into CASGTGNGYTF.

The V call is TRBV7-9, the J call TRBJ1-1; a weak D match, TRBD1 (5 bases). The CDR3 extends over 13 amino acids. With 2 bases removed from V and 4 bases from J, the gap between germline ends came to 8 bases. Germline V lookup: CDR1 SEHNR, CDR2 FQNEAQ (reference sequence). The CDR3 region has the DNA TGTGCCAGCAGCTTAACAGGCATCACTGAAGCTTTCTTT. Translation: CASSLTGITEAFF.

About this clone: A read error may produce the germline difference seen at one junction end. This sequence joins TRBV6-2 or TRBV6-3 and TRBJ1-4; 8 bases align to TRBD1. The CDR3 is made up of 15 amino acids. Germline V CDR1 and CDR2: MNHEY, SVGEGT. This CDR3 reads CASSSFQGANKKLFF. DNA for the CDR3: TGTGCCAGCAGTTCCTTCCAGGGGGCTAATAAAAAACTGTTTTTT.

In its sample, this clone was seen once. The rearrangement links TRBV6-6 to TRBJ2-7; TRBD1 matches 9 bases. Trimming took 7 bases from V and 1 from J; bases not matched to a gene: 8. Germline values: CDR1 MNHNY, CDR2 SVGAGI (reference sequence). The CDR3 is made up of 15 amino acids. The CDR3 DNA reads TGTGCCAGCACCGGAGGGACAGGGACTTCCTACGAGCAGTACTTC. Its protein is CASTGGTGTSYEQYF.

The chain recombines TRBV4-1 with TRBJ2-7, with D possibly being TRBD1 (5 bases). Germline values: CDR1 MGHRA, CDR2 YSYEKL. The CDR3 length is 14 residues. V was shortened by 1 base and J by 5 bases, with 12 bases between the two germline ends. CDR3 sequence reads: CASSQGQGKDEQYF. Written as DNA, the CDR3 is TGCGCCAGCAGCCAAGGGCAGGGTAAGGACGAGCAGTACTTC.

This clone was observed a single time. This chain connects TRBV5-1 to TRBJ2-2; TRBD1 matches at 8 bases. Germline V gene lookup returns CDR1 SGHRS and CDR2 YFSETQ. CDR3 size: 14 residues. After removal of 6 bases from V and 0 bases from J, the junction contained 1 base not matched to a gene. The CDR3 coding sequence is TGCGCCAGCAAACAGGGGGCGAACACCGGGGAGCTGTTTTTT. Protein: CASKQGANTGELFF.

This chain joins TRBV3-1 (or the pseudogene TRBV3-2) and TRBJ1-6; TRBD1 matches 10 bases. The junction had 13 bases not matched to a gene; V was cut back by 1 base and J by 10 bases. The CDR3 covers 18 residues. CDR1 and CDR2 from the germline V gene are LGHDT and YNNKEL (reference sequence). The CDR3 is CASSQVRVGTGVGSPLHF. Written as DNA, the CDR3 is TGTGCCAGCAGCCAAGTTCGAGTTGGGACAGGGGTTGGATCACCCCTCCACTTT.

For the CDR3, the DNA is TGTGCCAGCAGCCAAGGAGCACGACAGCCCCAGCATTTT. It translates to CASSQGARQPQHF. This chain joins TRBV14 and TRBJ1-5; D unclear. This CDR3 has 13 amino acids. Germline loops: CDR1 SGHDN, CDR2 FVKESK. V was pared by 1 base and J by 7 bases, with 8 bases between.

The CDR3 is CASSRNRGEYEQYF. CDR3 DNA sequence: TGTGCCAGCAGCCGCAACAGGGGCGAGTACGAGCAGTACTTC. The rearrangement joins TRBV5-5 to TRBJ2-7; 7 bases agree with TRBD1. The CDR3 covers 14 residues. With 4 bases clipped from V and 4 bases from J, the junction kept 8 bases outside the gene matches. From germline, CDR1 is SGHKS and CDR2 YYEKEE (reference sequence). The full variable domain, rest sourced from reference TRBV5-5 and TRBJ2-7, is DAGVTQSPTHLIKTRGQQVTLRCSPISGHKSVSWYQQVLGQGPQFIFQYYEKEERGRGNFPDRFSARQFPNYSSELNVNALLLGDSALYLCASSRNRGEYEQYFGPGTRLTVT.

The chain uses TRBV19 and TRBJ1-5; maybe TRBD1 (6 bases). Germline CDR1 is LNHDA and CDR2 is SQIVND (reference sequence). This CDR3 is built from 14 residues. Trimming took off 6 bases at V and 6 bases at J, with 15 bases between the two ends. The CDR3 region is CASSMGAGAQPQHF. DNA of the CDR3: TGTGCCAGTAGCATGGGCGCAGGGGCTCAGCCCCAGCATTTT.

V and J are TRBV5-4 and TRBJ1-2; a weak D match, TRBD1 (5 bases). The germline gives CDR1 SGHNT, CDR2 YYREEE (reference sequence). The V gene lost 3 bases and the J gene lost 14 bases, with 20 bases spanning the gap. The CDR3 sequence is 13 residues long. The CDR3 is CASSYSGGEERTF. As DNA, the CDR3 is TGTGCCAGCAGCTACTCGGGAGGGGAAGAGAGAACCTTC. Using reference TRBV5-4 and TRBJ1-2 for the parts outside the CDR3, the full variable domain is ETGVTQSPTHLIKTRGQQVTLRCSSQSGHNTVSWYQQALGQGPQFIFQYYREEENGRGNFPPRFSGLQFPNYSSELNVNALELDDSALYLCASSYSGGEERTFGSGTRLTVV.

The rearrangement links TRBV30 to TRBJ1-6; D uncertain. This CDR3 is built from 14 residues. Germline values: CDR1 GTSNPN, CDR2 SVGIG (reference sequence). V gave up 8 bases and J gave up 4 bases, with 15 bases separating them. The CDR3 DNA follows: TGTGCCGCGTTCCGGGGATCTTATAATTCACCCCTCCACTTT. It encodes CAAFRGSYNSPLHF. Variable domain in full (rest from reference TRBV30 and TRBJ1-6): SQTIHQWPATLVQPVGSPLSLECTVEGTSNPNLYWYRQAAGRGLQLLFYSVGIGQISSEVPQNLSASRPQDRQFILSSKKLLLSDSGFYLCAAFRGSYNSPLHFGNGTRLTVT.

The V call is TRBV7-9, the J call TRBJ2-1; possible D gene TRBD1, 6 bases. Trimming pared 7 bases from V and 8 bases from J, leaving 18 bases between. The germline CDR1 and CDR2 sequences are SEHNR and FQNEAQ (reference sequence). The CDR3 contains 14 residues. The CDR3 loop is CASTLSGGSDEQFF. The CDR3 DNA sequence: TGTGCCAGCACACTTTCTGGGGGCAGCGATGAGCAGTTCTTC.

This sequence joins TRBV2 and TRBJ2-7; 13 nucleotides match TRBD2. Trimming cost V 5 bases and J 0 bases; bases outside gene matches: 7. The germline CDR1 and CDR2 sequences are SNHLY and FYNNEI. CDR3 length equals 17 residues. The CDR3 DNA reads as TGTGCCAGCAGTTGGACTAGCGGGAGTGGGAGCTCCTACGAGCAGTACTTC. Protein sequence: CASSWTSGSGSSYEQYF.

This chain uses TRBV28 with TRBJ1-4, with a tentative D call TRBD1 (5 bases). The V end lost 3 bases, the J end lost 7 bases, and 6 bases lay between the germline ends. Germline CDR1 MDHEN, CDR2 SYDVKM. This CDR3 region has 12 residues. DNA for the CDR3: TGTGCCAGCAGTTTGGGGGGTGAAAAACTGTTTTTT. Translating it yields CASSLGGEKLFF.